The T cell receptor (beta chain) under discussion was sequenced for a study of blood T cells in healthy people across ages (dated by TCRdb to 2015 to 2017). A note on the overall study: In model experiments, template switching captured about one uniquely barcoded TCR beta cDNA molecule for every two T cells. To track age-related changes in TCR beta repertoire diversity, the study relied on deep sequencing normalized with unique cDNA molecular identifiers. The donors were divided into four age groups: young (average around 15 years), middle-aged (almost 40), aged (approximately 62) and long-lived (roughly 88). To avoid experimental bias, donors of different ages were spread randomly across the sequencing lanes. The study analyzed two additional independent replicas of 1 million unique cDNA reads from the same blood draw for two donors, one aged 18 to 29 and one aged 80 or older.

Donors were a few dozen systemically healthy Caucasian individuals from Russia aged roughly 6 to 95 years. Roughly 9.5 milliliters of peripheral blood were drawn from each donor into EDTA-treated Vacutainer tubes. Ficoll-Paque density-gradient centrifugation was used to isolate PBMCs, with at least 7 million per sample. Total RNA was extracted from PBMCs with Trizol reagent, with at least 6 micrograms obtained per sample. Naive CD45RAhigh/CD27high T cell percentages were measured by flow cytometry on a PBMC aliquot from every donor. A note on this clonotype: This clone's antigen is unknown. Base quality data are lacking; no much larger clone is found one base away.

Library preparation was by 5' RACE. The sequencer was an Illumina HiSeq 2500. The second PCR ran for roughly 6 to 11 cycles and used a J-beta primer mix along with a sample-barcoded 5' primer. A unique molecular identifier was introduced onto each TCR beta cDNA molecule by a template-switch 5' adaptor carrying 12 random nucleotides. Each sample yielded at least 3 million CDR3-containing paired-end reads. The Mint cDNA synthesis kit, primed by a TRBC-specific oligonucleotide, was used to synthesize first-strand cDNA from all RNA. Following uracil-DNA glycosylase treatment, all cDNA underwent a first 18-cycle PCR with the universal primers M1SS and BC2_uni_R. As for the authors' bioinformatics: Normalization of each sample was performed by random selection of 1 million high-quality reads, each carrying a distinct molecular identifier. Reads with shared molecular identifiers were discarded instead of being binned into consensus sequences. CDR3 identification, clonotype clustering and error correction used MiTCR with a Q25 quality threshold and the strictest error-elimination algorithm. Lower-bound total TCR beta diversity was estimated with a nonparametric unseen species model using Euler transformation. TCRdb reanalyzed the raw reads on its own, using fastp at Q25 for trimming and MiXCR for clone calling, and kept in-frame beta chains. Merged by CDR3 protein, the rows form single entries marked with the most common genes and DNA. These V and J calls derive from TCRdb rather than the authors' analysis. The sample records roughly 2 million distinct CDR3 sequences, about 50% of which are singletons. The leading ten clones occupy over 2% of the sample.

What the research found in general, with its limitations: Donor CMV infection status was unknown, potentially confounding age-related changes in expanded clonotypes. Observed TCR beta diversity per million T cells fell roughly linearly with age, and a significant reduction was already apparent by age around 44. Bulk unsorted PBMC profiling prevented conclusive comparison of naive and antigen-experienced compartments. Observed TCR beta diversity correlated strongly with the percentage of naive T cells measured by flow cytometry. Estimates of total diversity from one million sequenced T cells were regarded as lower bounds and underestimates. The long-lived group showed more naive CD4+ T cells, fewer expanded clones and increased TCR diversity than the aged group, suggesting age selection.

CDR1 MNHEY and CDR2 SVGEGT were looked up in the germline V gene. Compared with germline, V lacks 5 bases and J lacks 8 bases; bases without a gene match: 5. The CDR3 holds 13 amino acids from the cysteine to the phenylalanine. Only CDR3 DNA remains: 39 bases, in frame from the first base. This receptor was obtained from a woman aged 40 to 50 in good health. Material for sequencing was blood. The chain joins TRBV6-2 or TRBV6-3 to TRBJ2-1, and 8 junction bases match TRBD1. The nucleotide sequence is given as TGTGCCAGCAGTCGGACAGGGTCGCATGAGCAGTTCTTC. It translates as CASSRTGSHEQFF.